These T cell receptor beta chains were read from a single sample in a study of T-cell reconstitution after alpha-beta-depleted transplantation in children. TCRdb redid the calling of the PCR reads with MiXCR, one entry per CDR3 protein. Of approximately 1,000,000 distinct CDR3 sequences detected, about 29% appear once; the ten largest clones hold about 28%. This sample comprised PBMCs, mostly from graft donor cells, obtained 360 days after TCRalphabeta/CD19-depleted stem cell transplant. These receptors all come from a boy less than two years old who had a stem cell transplant for SCID, so the T cells may come from the graft donor. CDR3s include the opening cysteine and the closing phenylalanine or tryptophan. Fields, in order: clone size, D gene, J gene, V gene, CDR3 protein, CDR3 DNA. The D gene is left open where the match is weak. Clone size is not always given. Where it is, it says once, few, many or a class for expanded clones.

>-|-|TRBJ2-2|TRBV11-2
CASSPFQRYIGELFF
TGTGCCAGCAGCCCCTTCCAGAGGTACATCGGGGAGCTGTTTTTT
>-|TRBD2|TRBJ2-3|TRBV27
CASRASGAGIYTDTQYF
TGTGCCAGCAGGGCGAGCGGGGCCGGAATCTACACAGATACGCAGTATTTT
>-|TRBD1|TRBJ1-1|TRBV2
CASCLDRPNTEAFF
TGTGCCAGCTGCTTGGACAGGCCTAACACTGAAGCTTTCTTT
>few|-|TRBJ2-4|TRBV10-3
CAISETGIGKNIQYF
TGTGCCATCAGTGAGACAGGAATCGGCAAAAACATTCAGTACTTC
>few|-|TRBJ2-3|TRBV20-1
CSARIAGSGDTQYF
TGCAGTGCTAGAATCGCAGGCTCGGGTGATACGCAGTATTTT
>few|-|TRBJ2-1|TRBV7-8
CASSPSPLVWSSYNEQFF
TGTGCCAGCAGCCCTTCCCCCCTGGTCTGGAGTTCCTACAATGAGCAGTTCTTC
>-|-|TRBJ2-7|TRBV20-1
CSARALTALSYEQYF
TGCAGTGCTAGAGCGTTGACAGCGCTCTCCTACGAGCAGTACTTC
>few|-|TRBJ1-2|TRBV20-1
CSARDRMRQNYGYTF
TGCAGTGCTAGAGATCGTATGAGGCAGAACTATGGCTACACCTTC
>-|-|TRBJ2-1|TRBV21-1
CASSKEEGPGDNEQFF
TGTGCCAGCAGCAAAGAGGAAGGGCCCGGGGACAATGAGCAGTTCTTC
>few|-|TRBJ2-3|TRBV7-9
CASSAGGPTDTQYF
TGTGCCAGCAGCGCCGGGGGTCCCACAGATACGCAGTATTTT
>-|-|TRBJ2-5|TRBV5-1
CASSLQAAQETQYF
TGCGCCAGCAGCCTTCAGGCAGCCCAAGAGACCCAGTACTTC
>few|TRBD1|TRBJ2-1|TRBV7-2
CASSFLTGSNEQFF
TGTGCCAGCAGCTTCCTGACAGGGTCCAATGAGCAGTTCTTC
>-|-|TRBJ1-1|TRBV3-1
CASSQAGQTNTEAFF
TGTGCCAGCAGCCAAGCCGGACAGACGAACACTGAAGCTTTCTTT
>few|-|TRBJ1-1|TRBV9
CASSHLPEGTEAFF
TGTGCCAGCAGCCACCTGCCGGAGGGCACTGAAGCTTTCTTT
>few|-|TRBJ2-3|TRBV5-6
CASSPQKKELDTQYF
TGTGCCAGCAGCCCCCAAAAGAAAGAGCTAGATACGCAGTATTTT
>-|TRBD2|TRBJ2-2|TRBV5-1
CASAVGSGYTGELFF
TGCGCCAGCGCTGTCGGTAGCGGGTACACCGGGGAGCTGTTTTTT
>-|-|TRBJ1-5|TRBV20-1
CSARAYSNQPQHF
TGCAGTGCTAGAGCCTATAGCAATCAGCCCCAGCATTTT
>few|-|TRBJ2-7|TRBV6-5
CASSYYRNGYEQYF
TGTGCCAGCAGTTACTACCGGAACGGCTACGAGCAGTACTTC
>-|TRBD2|TRBJ2-3|TRBV2
CASRSSGGASTDTQYF
TGTGCCAGCAGAAGTAGCGGGGGGGCCAGCACAGATACGCAGTATTTT
>few|TRBD2|TRBJ2-3|TRBV12-3/TRBV12-4
CASSSPRLAGDTDTQYF
TGTGCCAGCAGTTCCCCTCGACTAGCGGGGGACACAGATACGCAGTATTTT
>-|TRBD1|TRBJ1-2|TRBV12-3/TRBV12-4
CASRHTTTGGIYGYTF
TGTGCCAGCAGACACACCACGACAGGGGGGATCTATGGCTACACCTTC
>-|-|TRBJ1-2|TRBV27
CASSLSVKNYGYTF
TGTGCCAGCAGTTTATCGGTCAAGAACTATGGCTACACCTTC
>few|TRBD1|TRBJ2-5|TRBV29-1
CSIGQGAQETQYF
TGCAGCATCGGACAGGGGGCTCAAGAGACCCAGTACTTC
>-|-|TRBJ2-7|TRBV20-1
CSARDTVSNYEQYF
TGCAGTGCTAGAGACACGGTCAGTAATTACGAGCAGTACTTC
>-|-|TRBJ1-1|TRBV6-2/TRBV6-3
CASIPQGQNTEAFF
TGTGCCAGCATCCCTCAGGGGCAGAACACTGAAGCTTTCTTT
>few|-|TRBJ2-3|TRBV9
CASSVGGTPQYF
TGTGCCAGCAGCGTCGGTGGGACCCCGCAGTATTTT
>-|-|TRBJ2-3|TRBV20-1
CSASGGNTQYF
TGCAGTGCTAGTGGCGGAAATACGCAGTATTTT
>few|-|TRBJ2-1|TRBV9
CASTGQGYEQFF
TGTGCCAGCACCGGGCAGGGGTATGAGCAGTTCTTC
>-|TRBD2|TRBJ2-7|TRBV6-2/TRBV6-3
CASSYSGTSLYEQYF
TGTGCCAGCAGTTACTCCGGGACTAGTCTCTACGAGCAGTACTTC
>-|TRBD1|TRBJ2-3|TRBV5-5
CASTTLPGQGMGGDTQYF
TGTGCCAGCACCACCTTACCGGGACAGGGGATGGGAGGAGATACGCAGTATTTT
>few|-|TRBJ2-1|TRBV29-1
CSTRAFTSGPNEQFF
TGCAGCACCCGGGCCTTTACCTCCGGTCCCAATGAGCAGTTCTTC
>-|-|TRBJ2-7|TRBV10-3
CAISESTLRTYGQYF
TGTGCCATCAGTGAGTCGACTCTGCGGACCTACGGGCAGTACTTC
>-|-|TRBJ1-6|TRBV12-3/TRBV12-4
CASSYTQNSPLHF
TGTGCCAGCAGTTACACCCAGAATTCACCCCTCCACTTT